The 13 T cell receptor beta chains below all came from one sample that was sequenced in a study of blood T cell repertoires in COVID-19. The table came from immunoSEQ multiplex PCR; TCRdb's copy has only in-frame clones and leaves some out. The data show around 90,000 clones, with roughly 77% seen just once and roughly an eighth held by the top ten. Sequenced material: peripheral blood. Every receptor here comes from a human donor in a cohort sampled during active COVID-19.

The count of this clone is one. The chain links TRBV5-1 to TRBJ1-1, with a tentative D call TRBD1 (5 bases). The germline V gene encodes CDR1 SGHRS and CDR2 YFSETQ. V dropped 0 bases and J dropped 3 bases, with 12 bases sitting between them. The CDR3 covers 15 residues. The DNA for the CDR3 is TGCGCCAGCAGCTTGGCCGGCAGGGTCGACACTGAAGCTTTCTTT. Its protein is CASSLAGRVDTEAFF.

This chain joins TRBV5-1 and TRBJ1-2; tentatively, D is TRBD1 (6 bases). There are 13 residues in the CDR3. The germline V and J ends were trimmed by 4 bases and 3 bases, with 10 bases remaining between them. Germline CDR1 and CDR2: SGHRS and YFSETQ. For the CDR3, the DNA is TGCGCCAGCAGCCCGTCAGGGGACTATGGCTACACCTTC. Translated: CASSPSGDYGYTF.

J is TRBJ1-2 and V is TRBV7-2, with D uncertain. The CDR3 sequence is 15 residues long. Trimming cost V 4 bases and J 0 bases, with 12 bases left between them. From germline, CDR1 is SGHTA and CDR2 FQGNSA. The CDR3 nucleotides read TGTGCCAGCAGCTCAACGGGATTTCCTAACTATGGCTACACCTTC. Its protein is CASSSTGFPNYGYTF. Combining the CDR3 with reference TRBV7-2 and TRBJ1-2 gives the whole variable domain GAGVSQSPSNKVTEKGKDVELRCDPISGHTALYWYRQSLGQGLEFLIYFQGNSAPDKSGLPSDRFSAERTGGSVSTLTIQRTQQEDSAVYLCASSSTGFPNYGYTFGSGTRLTVV.

This clone appeared a single time. The V call is TRBV11-2, the J call TRBJ1-1, with TRBD1 matching over 7 bases. Germline V gives CDR1 SGHAT, CDR2 FQNNGV. The CDR3 sequence is 16 residues long. Unmatched junction bases numbered 10, after V lost 2 bases and J lost 4 bases. CDR3 sequence reads: CASSLRRQGQSTEAFF. The CDR3 DNA reads as TGTGCCAGCAGCTTACGCCGACAGGGACAGAGCACTGAAGCTTTCTTT.

The chain uses TRBV18 and TRBJ1-1; a possible D gene is TRBD1 (6 bases). The V end was cut by 6 bases, the J end by 6 bases, with 14 bases between. CDR3 length: 13 amino acids. CDR1 is KGHSH, CDR2 LQKENI, per germline. The CDR3, as DNA: TGTGCCAGCTCGATGGACAGACGTTCTGAAGCTTTCTTT. Its translation is CASSMDRRSEAFF.

This clone was counted a few times. The gene calls are TRBV7-3 and TRBJ2-3; 13 nucleotides line up with TRBD2. The CDR3 runs 18 residues. Germline loops: CDR1 SGHTA, CDR2 FQGTGA. V lost 1 base, J lost 1 base, and 5 bases stayed unmatched. The CDR3 reads CASSLRPTSGGGTDTQYF. CDR3 DNA sequence: TGTGCCAGCAGCTTAAGGCCAACTAGCGGGGGGGGCACAGATACGCAGTATTTT. Filled out from reference TRBV7-3 and TRBJ2-3, the complete variable domain reads GAGVSQTPSNKVTEKGKYVELRCDPISGHTALYWYRQSLGQGPEFLIYFQGTGAADDSGLPNDRFFAVRPEGSVSTLKIQRTERGDSAVYLCASSLRPTSGGGTDTQYFGPGTRLTVL.

The chain couples TRBV11-2 to TRBJ1-2; 9 bases agree with TRBD1. CDR1 is SGHAT, CDR2 FQNNGV, per germline. V was pared by 5 bases and J by 1 base, with 11 bases of the junction left unmatched. The CDR3 consists of 17 residues. The CDR3 here is CASSLGQGGPRNYGYTF. As DNA, the CDR3 is TGTGCCAGCAGCCTGGGACAGGGCGGGCCCCGTAACTATGGCTACACCTTC.

This chain joins TRBV6-5 and TRBJ2-5; 11 bases map to TRBD2. V shed 6 bases and J 4 bases; nucleotides not matched to a gene: 7. The germline V gene has CDR1 MNHEY and CDR2 SVGAGI. CDR3 size: 15 residues. For the CDR3, the DNA is TGTGCCAGCAGGTCTAGCGGGGGGCTAATAGAGACCCAGTACTTC. The encoded protein is CASRSSGGLIETQYF.

J is TRBJ1-4 and V is TRBV7-9; D is possibly TRBD1 (5 bases). Germline CDR1 SEHNR, CDR2 FQNEAQ (reference sequence). The CDR3 has 17 residues. Trimming took 0 bases from V and 6 from J, leaving 17 bases between them. The chain's CDR3 is CASSLAARRGLDEKLFF. In DNA form, the CDR3 reads TGTGCCAGCAGCTTAGCGGCCCGTAGGGGACTAGATGAAAAACTGTTTTTT. Supplemented by reference TRBV7-9 and TRBJ1-4, the full variable domain reads DTGVSQNPRHKITKRGQNVTFRCDPISEHNRLYWYRQTLGQGPEFLTYFQNEAQLEKSRLLSDRFSAERPKGSFSTLEIQRTEQGDSAMYLCASSLAARRGLDEKLFFGSGTQLSVL.

The chain couples TRBV4-3 to TRBJ1-6; D not resolved. Trimming took off 0 bases at V and 7 bases at J, with 10 bases between the two ends. The CDR3 covers 15 residues. Germline V gene data show CDR1 as LGHNA and CDR2 as YSLEER. This CDR3 reads CASSQERSHNSPLHF. The CDR3 nucleotides are TGCGCCAGCAGCCAAGAGAGGAGCCACAATTCACCCCTCCACTTT.

The genes are TRBV5-1 and TRBJ2-7; perhaps TRBD2 as D (7 bases). Germline CDR1 and CDR2: SGHRS and YFSETQ. CDR3 length: 13 amino acids. V dropped 0 bases and J dropped 7 bases, with 11 bases sitting between them. The CDR3 region has the DNA TGCGCCAGCAGCTTGGGGGGGGGCGGGGAGCAGTACTTC. It translates to CASSLGGGGEQYF.

Remarks on this clone: One end of the junction does not line up with germline, which may come from a read error. For the CDR3, the DNA is TGTGCCAGCTGCTTGCGGGACACCGGGGAGCTGTTTTTT. It specifies CASCLRDTGELFF. This sequence joins TRBV7-9 and TRBJ2-2; a possible D gene is TRBD2 (5 bases). The CDR3 has 13 residues. Germline-derived CDR1 and CDR2 are SEHNR and FQNEAQ (reference sequence).

This chain connects TRBV14 to TRBJ1-2, with 8 bases fitting TRBD1. V shed 1 base, J shed 3 bases, and the junction held 1 base outside the gene matches. CDR1 is SGHDN, CDR2 FVKESK, per germline. The CDR3 spans 14 residues. CDR3 sequence: CASSQGGQDYGYTF. CDR3 bases: TGTGCCAGCAGCCAAGGGGGACAGGACTATGGCTACACCTTC.